This T cell receptor beta chain was captured in a study of T cells in Graves' hyperthyroidism and ophthalmopathy. RNA transcripts provided the source from which TCR beta CDR3 regions were amplified. TCR CDR3 underwent first-round RT-PCR with the HTBI primer set. Each CDR3 protein is one row after TCRdb ran MiXCR on the multiplex PCR reads. In the table there are over 200,000 distinct CDR3 sequences, 15% to 20% of which are singletons. The germline V gene encodes CDR1 MDHEN and CDR2 SYDVKM. The V end was cut by 5 bases, the J end by 0 bases, with 20 bases between. CDR3 size: 18 residues. This clonotype showed up many times.

The receptor comes from a man in his forties or fifties with Graves' hyperthyroidism. This chain links TRBV28 with TRBJ2-4; D is ambiguous. Sequenced material: blood. The CDR3 DNA follows: TGTGCCAGCAGTCAACTACCACTCAGAGACCTAGCCAAAAACATTCAGTACTTC. It is translated as CASSQLPLRDLAKNIQYF.